These 10 T cell receptor beta chains were all obtained from the same sample, sequenced in a study of blood T cell repertoires in COVID-19. The repertoire was sequenced with immunoSEQ multiplex PCR; TCRdb's copy has only in-frame clones and lacks some. The sample contains about 67,000 clones, roughly 87% of which appear only once. The sequenced sample consisted of peripheral blood. The receptors shown here come from an elderly woman with acute or convalescent COVID-19.

The chain recombines TRBV6-6 with TRBJ1-5; possible D gene TRBD1, 5 bases. The CDR3 runs to 16 residues. V lost 8 bases and J 4 bases, leaving 21 bases between the germline ends. Germline CDR1 MNHNY, CDR2 SVGAGI (reference sequence). The CDR3 loop reads CASFIGPGEGNQPQHF. CDR3 coding DNA: TGTGCCAGCTTTATTGGGCCGGGGGAAGGAAATCAGCCCCAGCATTTT.

V usage is TRBV27 and J usage is TRBJ2-1; TRBD2 is a possible D gene (7 bases). Germline assignment: CDR1 MNHEY and CDR2 SMNVEV (reference sequence). This CDR3 is built from 15 residues. Deletions cut 7 bases from V and 1 base from J, with 14 bases between. The CDR3: CASTTRGGSYNEQFF. CDR3 in DNA: TGTGCCAGCACCACGAGGGGGGGATCCTACAATGAGCAGTTCTTC.

The rearrangement uses TRBV5-1 and TRBJ1-3; tentatively, D is TRBD1 (6 bases). The germline gives CDR1 SGHRS, CDR2 YFSETQ. The V end was cut by 1 base, the J end by 0 bases, with 14 bases between. The CDR3 sequence is 17 residues long. The chain's CDR3 is CASSLRQRGNSGNTIYF. The CDR3 DNA sequence: TGCGCCAGCAGCTTGCGGCAGAGGGGGAACTCTGGAAACACCATATATTTT.

The genes are TRBV28 and TRBJ2-2, with D possibly matching TRBD1 (5 bases). The CDR3 has 14 residues. Germline CDR1 MDHEN, CDR2 SYDVKM. V lost 6 bases, J lost 4 bases, and 12 bases lay in between. The CDR3 region is CASSQGFGTGELFF. The CDR3 DNA reads TGTGCCAGCAGCCAGGGTTTTGGCACCGGGGAGCTGTTTTTT.

The gene calls are TRBV7-3 and TRBJ2-1, with 8 bases lining up with TRBD2. This CDR3 comprises 14 residues. Unmatched junction bases numbered 4, after V lost 2 bases and J lost 7 bases. Germline V gene sequence: CDR1 SGHTA, CDR2 FQGTGA. The CDR3 is CASSLAGRANEQFF. The CDR3 DNA reads TGTGCCAGCAGCTTAGCCGGGAGGGCGAATGAGCAGTTCTTC.

J is TRBJ2-6 and V is TRBV7-8; 13 bases line up with TRBD2. The CDR3 totals 20 residues. The ends lost 0 bases at V and 2 bases at J; junction bases unmatched: 7. Germline loops: CDR1 SGHVS, CDR2 FQNEAQ. The CDR3 DNA reads as TGTGCCAGCAGCTTAGCTCCGACCGGGACTAGCGGGACTGGGGCCAACGTCCTGACTTTC. It codes for CASSLAPTGTSGTGANVLTF.

This clone was observed a few times. The V and J genes are TRBV19 and TRBJ1-2, with a weak D call TRBD1 (6 bases). CDR1 LNHDA and CDR2 SQIVND come from the germline V gene (reference sequence). V shed 7 bases and J shed 7 bases, with 13 bases lying between them. This CDR3 has 12 amino acids. In DNA, the CDR3 is TGTGCCAGTAACACACAGGGCCGTGGCTACACCTTC. Its protein product is CASNTQGRGYTF.

The chain combines TRBV6-5 with TRBJ1-2; 9 positions match TRBD1. The ends lost 9 bases at V and 4 bases at J; junction bases unmatched: 9. The CDR3 runs to 14 residues. The germline CDR1 and CDR2 sequences are MNHEY and SVGAGI. The CDR3 bases are TGTGCCAGTGGGTCGGACAGGGGAATCTATGGCTACACCTTC. Its protein product is CASGSDRGIYGYTF.

This clone was recorded only once. The chain combines TRBV21-1 with TRBJ2-7; the table's D call, TRBD1, has no DNA check behind it. TRBV21-1 is shown as a pseudogene. The CDR3 contains 15 residues. In DNA form, the CDR3 reads TGTGCCAGCAGCAAAGGGGCAGGATGGGCCTACGAGCAGTACTTC. It yields the protein CASSKGAGWAYEQYF.

The chain is built from TRBV28 and TRBJ1-1, with a weak D call TRBD1 (5 bases). V shed 6 bases and J shed 8 bases, with 16 bases lying between them. The CDR3 is made up of 13 amino acids. Germline V gives CDR1 MDHEN, CDR2 SYDVKM. Written as DNA, the CDR3 is TGTGCCAGCAGCTTACTATCAGGGATAGAAGCTTTCTTT. It yields the protein CASSLLSGIEAFF.